This T cell receptor (beta chain) was retrieved from a study of CD8+ T cells in alopecia areata. General study results and limits: Greater clonality was observed in lesional scalp samples, especially alopecia totalis/universalis, versus normal scalp.

There are a few counts of this clone. Its cognate antigen is unknown. Extracted RNA was reverse transcribed into cDNA, the sequencing template. The assay was immunoSEQ multiplex PCR, and TCRdb's table has in-frame clones only and misses some. Of approximately 210,000 clones detected, 60% appear once; the ten largest clones hold 3% to 3.5%. The CDR3 has 13 amino acids. Per the germline V gene, CDR1 is MDHEN and CDR2 is SYDVKM. Trimming took off 7 bases at V and 1 base at J, with 8 bases between the two ends. The treatment was: oral pan-JAK inhibitor, 5-10 mg twice daily. Here the sequenced sample was CD4+ T cells sorted from blood, taken at week 4, from a patient treated with tofacitinib. The receptor's source is a human donor with alopecia areata. V gene TRBV28 combines with J gene TRBJ2-4, with no clear D. The CDR3 nucleotides are TGTGCCAGCATAGGCGGCGCCAAAAACATTCAGTACTTC. Translated, it gives CASIGGAKNIQYF.